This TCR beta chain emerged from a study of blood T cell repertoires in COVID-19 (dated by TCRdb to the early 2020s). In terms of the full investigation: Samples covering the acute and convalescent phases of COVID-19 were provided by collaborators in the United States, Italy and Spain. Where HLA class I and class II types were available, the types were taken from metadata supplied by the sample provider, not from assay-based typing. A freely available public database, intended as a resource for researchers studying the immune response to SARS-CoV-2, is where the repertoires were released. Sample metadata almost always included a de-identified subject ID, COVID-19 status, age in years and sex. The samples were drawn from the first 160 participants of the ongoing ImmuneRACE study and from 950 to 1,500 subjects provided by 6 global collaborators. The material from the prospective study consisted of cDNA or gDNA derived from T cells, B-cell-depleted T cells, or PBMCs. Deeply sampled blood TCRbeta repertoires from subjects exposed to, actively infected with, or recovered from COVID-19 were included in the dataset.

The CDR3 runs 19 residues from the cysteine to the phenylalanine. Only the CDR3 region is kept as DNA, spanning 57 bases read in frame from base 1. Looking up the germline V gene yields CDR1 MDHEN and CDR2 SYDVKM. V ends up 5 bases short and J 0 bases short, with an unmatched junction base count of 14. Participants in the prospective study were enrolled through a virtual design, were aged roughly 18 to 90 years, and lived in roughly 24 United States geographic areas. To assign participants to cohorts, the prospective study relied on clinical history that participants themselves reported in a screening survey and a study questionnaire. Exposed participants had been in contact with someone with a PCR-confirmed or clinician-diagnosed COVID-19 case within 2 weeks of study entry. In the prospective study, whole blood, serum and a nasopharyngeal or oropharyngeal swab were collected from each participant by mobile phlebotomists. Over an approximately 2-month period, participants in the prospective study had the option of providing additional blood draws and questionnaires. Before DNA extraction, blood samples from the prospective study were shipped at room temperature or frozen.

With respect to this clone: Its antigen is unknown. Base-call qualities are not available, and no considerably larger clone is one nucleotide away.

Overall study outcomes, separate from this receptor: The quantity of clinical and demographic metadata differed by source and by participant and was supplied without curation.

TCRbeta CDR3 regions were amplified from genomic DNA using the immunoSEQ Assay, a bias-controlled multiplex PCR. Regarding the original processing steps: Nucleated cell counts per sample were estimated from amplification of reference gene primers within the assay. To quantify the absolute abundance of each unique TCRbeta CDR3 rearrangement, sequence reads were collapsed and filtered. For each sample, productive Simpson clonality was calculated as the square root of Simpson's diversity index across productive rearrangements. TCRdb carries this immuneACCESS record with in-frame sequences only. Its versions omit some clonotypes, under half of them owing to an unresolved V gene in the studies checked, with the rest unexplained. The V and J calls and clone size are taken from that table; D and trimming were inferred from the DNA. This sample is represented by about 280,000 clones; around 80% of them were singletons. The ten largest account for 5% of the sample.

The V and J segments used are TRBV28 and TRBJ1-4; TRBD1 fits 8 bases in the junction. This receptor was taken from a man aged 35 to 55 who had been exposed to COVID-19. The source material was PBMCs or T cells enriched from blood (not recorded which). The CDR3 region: CASSPSPGGQAATNEKLFF. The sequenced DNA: TGTGCCAGCAGTCCGTCCCCGGGGGGACAGGCCGCAACTAATGAAAAACTGTTTTTT.